The 17 T cell receptor beta chains below all came from one sample that was sequenced in a study of T cell repertoires in ileal Crohn's disease (dated by TCRdb to about 2019). Library preparation employed the immunoSEQ multiplex PCR assay. In TCRdb, the immuneACCESS table is reduced to in-frame sequences with V and J assigned. These tables do not hold every clone; where another copy was compared, an unresolved V gene accounts for under half, and the others remain unexplained. In this sample the table shows about 14,000 clones, 60% to 85% of which occur a single time. The ten biggest clones cover almost 4.5% of the sample. Source material: ileal tissue. These receptors were obtained from an adult with Crohn's disease.

This clone has a handful of counts. The CDR3 nucleotides read TGTGCCAGCAGCTTAGCACCGGACAGGGTACGGGCCGGGGAGCTGTTTTTT. This encodes CASSLAPDRVRAGELFF. The chain joins TRBV7-2 to TRBJ2-2; 8 nucleotides align to TRBD1. J lost 6 bases, V lost 0 bases, and 9 bases had no gene match. In germline, CDR1 is SGHTA, CDR2 FQGNSA. This CDR3 comprises 17 residues.

The rearrangement links TRBV5-4 to TRBJ1-2; 10 positions agree with TRBD1. The length of the CDR3 is 15 residues. The V gene's germline CDR1 is SGHNT and CDR2 YYREEE (reference sequence). V lost 4 bases and J lost 3; bases outside the gene matches: 6. The CDR3 nucleotides are TGTGCCAGCAGCAGAATTGGGACAGGGGACTATGGCTACACCTTC. This codes for CASSRIGTGDYGYTF.

V is TRBV28 and J is TRBJ1-5; 7 nucleotides agree with TRBD1. Germline CDR1 and CDR2: MDHEN and SYDVKM. The length of the CDR3 is 14 residues. Germline trimming cut 6 bases from V and 2 bases from J; bases unmatched to any gene: 4. The CDR3 sequence: CASRSGQRNQPQHF. CDR3 DNA sequence: TGTGCCAGCAGATCGGGACAGCGCAATCAGCCCCAGCATTTT. Variable domain in full (rest from reference TRBV28 and TRBJ1-5): DVKVTQSSRYLVKRTGEKVFLECVQDMDHENMFWYRQDPGLGLRLIYFSYDVKMKEKGDIPEGYSVSREKKERFSLILESASTNQTSMYLCASRSGQRNQPQHFGDGTRLSIL.

This clone was detected only once. This chain connects TRBV7-3 to TRBJ2-3; TRBD2 matches 13 bases. CDR1 is SGHTA, CDR2 FQGTGA, per germline. The ends lost 5 bases at V and 0 bases at J; junction bases unmatched: 2. The CDR3 extends over 16 amino acids. The CDR3, as DNA: TGTGCCAGCAGCACTAGCGGGGGGGCTAGCACAGATACGCAGTATTTT. Its translation is CASSTSGGASTDTQYF. The full variable domain, with the rest looked up from reference TRBV7-3 and TRBJ2-3, is GAGVSQTPSNKVTEKGKYVELRCDPISGHTALYWYRQSLGQGPEFLIYFQGTGAADDSGLPNDRFFAVRPEGSVSTLKIQRTERGDSAVYLCASSTSGGASTDTQYFGPGTRLTVL.

This clone was counted once. The CDR3 nucleotides read TGTGCCAGCAGCTCAAGTCGTGGTAGCGGGGGAGAGCAGTTCTTC. Its protein product is CASSSSRGSGGEQFF. The chain links TRBV7-3 to TRBJ2-1, with 9 bases aligning to TRBD2. The CDR3 covers 15 residues. V was clipped by 4 bases and J by 10 bases; unmatched bases: 11. The V gene's germline CDR1 is SGHTA and CDR2 FQGTGA.

This clone has more than one count but fewer than ten. The chain links TRBV27 to TRBJ2-1, with 11 bases fitting TRBD2. The length of the CDR3 is 15 residues. Germline loops: CDR1 MNHEY, CDR2 SMNVEV (reference sequence). The V segment lost 5 bases and the J segment 3 bases; nucleotides outside the gene matches: 3. This CDR3 is CASSPLAGDYNEQFF. DNA for the CDR3: TGTGCCAGCAGTCCACTAGCGGGGGACTACAATGAGCAGTTCTTC.

The chain joins TRBV5-1 to TRBJ2-3; the D gene is possibly TRBD2 (5 bases). The CDR3 has 15 amino acids. Looked up from germline, CDR1 is SGHRS and CDR2 is YFSETQ. V lost 3 bases to trimming and J lost 0 bases, with 11 bases between them. This CDR3 is CASSSTNPSTDTQYF. The CDR3 DNA reads as TGCGCCAGCAGCTCGACTAACCCTAGCACAGATACGCAGTATTTT.

The chain employs TRBV5-1 and TRBJ1-1; D perhaps matches TRBD1 (6 bases). The germline V and J ends were trimmed by 0 bases and 8 bases, with 14 bases remaining between them. Germline loops: CDR1 SGHRS, CDR2 YFSETQ. This CDR3 is built from 14 residues. CDR3 DNA: TGCGCCAGCAGCTTGGACTCTGGACAGATCGAAGCTTTCTTT. It specifies CASSLDSGQIEAFF.

The chain joins TRBV27 to TRBJ1-2; the match to TRBD1 covers 10 bases. This CDR3 is 15 amino acids long. Germline CDR1 is MNHEY and CDR2 is SMNVEV (reference sequence). V shed 5 bases, J shed 5 bases, and the junction held 8 bases outside the gene matches. CDR3 in amino acids: CASSMGQGPRYGYTF. The DNA of the CDR3 is TGTGCCAGCAGTATGGGACAGGGGCCCCGGTATGGCTACACCTTC.

This clone has a handful of counts. This chain connects TRBV7-2 to TRBJ1-4, with 11 bases that match TRBD1. The CDR3 totals 14 residues. Germline-derived CDR1 and CDR2 are SGHTA and FQGNSA. V was clipped by 5 bases and J by 7 bases; unmatched bases: 3. In DNA form, the CDR3 reads TGTGCCAGCAGCACCGGGACAGGGGGTGAAAAACTGTTTTTT. It translates to CASSTGTGGEKLFF.

The chain employs TRBV6-1 and TRBJ2-3; D is uncertain. There are 13 residues in the CDR3. Germline V gene lookup returns CDR1 MNHNS and CDR2 SASEGT. Trimming shortened V by 7 bases and J by 6 bases, and 14 bases separated the two germline ends. CDR3 in amino acids: CASTKDWRDTQYF. As DNA, the CDR3 is TGTGCCAGCACCAAAGACTGGCGGGATACGCAGTATTTT.

This chain links TRBV11-3 with TRBJ2-7; D unclear. The germline V gene has CDR1 SGHNT and CDR2 YENEEA. The CDR3 spans 14 residues. The V end was cut by 1 base, the J end by 6 bases, with 13 bases between. This chain's CDR3 is CASSLVQVTLEQYF. The CDR3 bases are TGTGCCAGCAGCTTAGTTCAGGTTACTCTCGAGCAGTACTTC.

The chain recombines TRBV2 with TRBJ1-5; perhaps TRBD1 as D (5 bases). Looked up from germline, CDR1 is SNHLY and CDR2 is FYNNEI. The ends were cut back, 6 bases at V and 7 bases at J, with 10 bases in the middle. The CDR3 is made up of 12 amino acids. CDR3 DNA sequence: TGTGCCAGCAGAGGCGGGGGACAGCCCCAGCATTTT. This sequence encodes CASRGGGQPQHF.

The chain is built from TRBV4-3 and TRBJ2-2; D call uncertain. In germline, CDR1 is LGHNA, CDR2 YSLEER. Trimming left V 0 bases short and J 5 bases short, with 7 bases between. The CDR3 sequence is 14 residues long. The CDR3, as DNA: TGCGCCAGCAGCCAAGAAGAGAGAACCGGGGAGCTGTTTTTT. Translated: CASSQEERTGELFF.

This clone was seen a handful of times. The chain carries TRBV5-1 and TRBJ1-2, with 8 bases aligning to TRBD1. From germline, CDR1 is SGHRS and CDR2 YFSETQ. The CDR3 totals 15 residues. J gave up 4 bases and V 3 bases, and 8 bases lay outside the gene matches. CDR3: CASSSGQGGSYGYTF. CDR3 nucleotide sequence: TGCGCCAGCAGCTCTGGACAGGGAGGCAGCTATGGCTACACCTTC. Combining the CDR3 with reference TRBV5-1 and TRBJ1-2 gives the whole variable domain KAGVTQTPRYLIKTRGQQVTLSCSPISGHRSVSWYQQTPGQGLQFLFEYFSETQRNKGNFPGRFSGRQFSNSRSEMNVSTLELGDSALYLCASSSGQGGSYGYTFGSGTRLTVV.

This chain joins TRBV6-4 and TRBJ2-1; 8 nucleotides line up with TRBD2. The CDR3 contains 14 residues. Unmatched junction bases numbered 0, after V lost 2 bases and J lost 3 bases. Germline CDR1 is MRHNA and CDR2 is SNTAGT. The DNA of the CDR3 is TGTGCCAGCAGTGACGGGACTAGCTACAATGAGCAGTTCTTC. Translation gives CASSDGTSYNEQFF.

The chain employs TRBV7-9 and TRBJ2-7, with a tentative D call TRBD1 (6 bases). This CDR3 contains 14 residues. Between the trimmed V and J ends, which lost 5 bases and 3 bases, there was a span of 14 bases. Germline values: CDR1 SEHNR, CDR2 FQNEAQ (reference sequence). CDR3 loop: CASSADGQNYEQYF. Here the CDR3 DNA reads TGTGCCAGCAGCGCGGACGGACAGAACTACGAGCAGTACTTC.